This TCR beta chain was captured in a study of T-cell memory formation after mild COVID-19 listed by TCRdb under 2021. The study in broad terms: TCR sequence clusters from the two donors were largely donor specific. Longitudinal TCRalpha and TCRbeta repertoire sequencing tracked T-cell clones expanding and contracting after mild COVID-19 in a couple of donors. The cohort was made up of two young adult volunteers, one female and one male, who were previously healthy. General findings and caveats noted by the study authors: Contracting CD4+ clones were found mainly in CM and EM memory subsets, while CD8+ clones were enriched in EMRA. From day 15 to 85, contracting clones showed balanced CD4/CD8 phenotypes, whereas a second wave of clones that expanded from day 15 to 37 leaned towards CD4+. SARS-CoV-2 specificity was not confirmed for the second-wave clones peaking on day 37. The study included only a couple of mild cases, and larger cohorts that include severe cases with pre-infection samples were judged to be necessary. Some responding clones were detected in pre-infection memory, which suggested that pre-existing cross-reactive memory T cells had joined the SARS-CoV-2 response.

This clonotype was picked up a small number of times. The clone's antigen remains unknown. Per-base qualities were not stored, and no clone one base away is much larger. Sequencing was carried out with an Illumina NovaSeq 6000. TCRalpha and TCRbeta cDNA libraries were constructed by 5'RACE with constant-segment primers, with sample barcodes and unique molecular identifiers being introduced. RNA was extracted from every sample with Trizol reagent. The libraries were amplified in two PCR steps, and the second step added a second sample barcode and Illumina TruSeq adapters. The libraries were sequenced on an Illumina NovaSeq using 2 x 150 bp paired-end reads. For the original study's pipeline: The reads were demultiplexed and collapsed into UMI-guided consensus sequences using migec v1.2.7. With mixcr v2.1.11, UMI consensuses were aligned to TRA and TRB V and J templates and assembled into clonotypes. A clonotype was counted as expanded or contracted only if both edgeR and NoisET called the change significant, with noise models trained on biological replicates. For edgeR calls, the thresholds were a false discovery rate-adjusted p below 0.01 and a log2 fold-change of 1. PCA with hierarchical clustering of max-normalized trajectories of the 1000 most abundant clonotypes was used as exploratory dynamics analysis. Separately sequenced CD4+ and CD8+ repertoires were used to assign the CD4 or CD8 phenotype of responding clones. The public sequencing data were trimmed at Q25 with fastp and processed into clonotypes with MiXCR by TCRdb, which kept only in-frame beta chains. When rows share a CDR3 protein, they turn into one entry using the most common DNA and genes. The V and J calls were determined by TCRdb, not by the authors. In all, the sample holds 300,000 or so distinct CDR3 sequences, and 15% to 20% of those were seen once. Less than 30% of the sample comes from the top ten.

PBMCs were isolated by Ficoll-Paque density gradient centrifugation. V and J lose 5 bases and 8 bases, and a span of 19 bases separates them. CDR3 length: 15 amino acids, cysteine to phenylalanine. Only the CDR3 part of the read is kept: 45 bases, read in frame from the first base. The germline V gene yields SGHTA for CDR1 and FQGNSA for CDR2. The sequence was collected from a man younger than 35 who had mild COVID-19 (a few samples of this study predate the infection). The sample titles of this study are shuffled in the database, so cell type and time point are left out; the donor was told from shared clones. The chain is made from TRBV7-2 and TRBJ2-4; the best D guess is TRBD1, with 7 bases matching. What was sequenced was PBMCs or a T cell subset sorted from them (not recorded which). DNA sequence: TGTGCCAGCAGCGGGGAGGAGACAGGGTGGGACATTCAGTACTTC. The encoded protein is CASSGEETGWDIQYF.